Here is one T cell receptor (beta chain) with its context. In the authors' methods: For nucleated cells, counts were estimated from reference gene primer amplification. Using immunoSEQ multiplex PCR, the repertoire was profiled, and TCRdb retains in-frame clones only, with some absent. The DNA was the basis for D and trimming; V, J and clone size are from that table. The table shows 150,000 to 200,000 clones, with roughly 90% occurring only once. These data originate in a study of blood T cell repertoires in COVID-19. Study information: COVID-19 samples collected from the United States, Italy and Spain covered acute and convalescent phases. Nucleic acid was either cDNA or gDNA, and it came from T cells, B-cell-depleted T cells, or PBMCs.

The CDR3 is made up of 15 amino acids. CDR1 is MNHEY, CDR2 SVGAGI, per germline. With 0 bases removed from V and 4 bases from J, the gap between germline ends came to 12 bases. The specimen sequenced was peripheral blood. The chain uses TRBV6-5 and TRBJ1-2; D possibly corresponds to TRBD1 (6 bases). This sequence was found in a woman aged 45-59 years with acute or convalescent COVID-19. The CDR3 is CASSYSAGAGYGYTF. The CDR3 nucleotides read TGTGCCAGCAGTTACTCTGCGGGGGCAGGCTATGGCTACACCTTC.